What follows are 20 T cell receptor beta chains derived from one specimen sequenced in a study of cytomegalovirus exposure and HLA in healthy donors. 60 Vbeta and 13 Jbeta primers were used in PCR. Only in-frame clones appear in the TCRdb table, and some are missing; sequencing was by immunoSEQ multiplex PCR. The sample has around 170,000 clones, 60% to 80% seen once. Sequenced input: PBMCs. These receptors were obtained from a man aged 55 to 70 in good health and CMV-seronegative.

The V call is TRBV2, the J call TRBJ1-2; D gene ambiguous. The germline gives CDR1 SNHLY, CDR2 FYNNEI. The CDR3 is made up of 13 amino acids. Deletions cut 1 base from V and 3 bases from J, with 6 bases between. DNA of the CDR3: TGTGCCAGCAGTGAAGGACGGGACTATGGCTACACCTTC. Amino acid sequence: CASSEGRDYGYTF.

This chain joins TRBV21-1 and TRBJ1-5; the table's D call TRBD1 went unverified against the DNA. TRBV21-1 is recorded as a pseudogene. The CDR3 totals 24 residues. CDR3 amino acids: CASSTNDHTGRVDGTAHSNQPQHF. The CDR3 coding sequence is TGTGCCAGCAGCACAAACGACCACACGGGGAGAGTCGACGGGACAGCACATAGCAATCAGCCCCAGCATTTT.

The chain recombines TRBV29-1 with TRBJ2-2, with 16 bases matching TRBD2. The CDR3 contains 19 residues. J lost 6 bases, V lost 0 bases, and 10 bases had no gene match. The germline V gene encodes CDR1 SQVTM and CDR2 ANQGSEA. The CDR3 reads CSVEDSGTSGRALPGELFF. CDR3 nucleotides: TGCAGCGTTGAAGATTCCGGGACTAGCGGGAGGGCCCTTCCCGGGGAGCTGTTTTTT.

The CDR3 protein is CASSPRANAMETQYF. Written as DNA, the CDR3 is TGTGCCAGCAGCCCGAGGGCCAACGCGATGGAGACCCAGTACTTC. The chain couples TRBV7-2 to TRBJ2-5, with a possible D match to TRBD2 (5 bases). Germline CDR1 reads SGHTA; CDR2 reads FQGNSA. Trimming left V 5 bases short and J 5 bases short, with 18 bases between. The CDR3 length is 15 residues.

The V and J genes are TRBV6-5 and TRBJ2-5, with TRBD1 matching over 8 bases. TRBJ2-7 explains the end of the DNA better; the J call may be wrong. CDR1 and CDR2 (germline): MNHEY, SVGAGI. The CDR3 is 16 residues long. Here the CDR3 DNA reads TGTGCCAGCAGTTACACGGGACAGGCAAGCTCCTACGAGCAGTACTTC. Its protein is CASSYTGQASSYEQYF.

V gene TRBV19 combines with J gene TRBJ2-1; 8 nucleotides agree with TRBD2. This CDR3 spans 14 amino acids. Germline values: CDR1 LNHDA, CDR2 SQIVND (reference sequence). V lost 6 bases and J lost 8; bases outside the gene matches: 9. CDR3 sequence: CASRDGGALYEQFF. The CDR3 DNA follows: TGTGCCAGTAGGGACGGGGGGGCCCTGTATGAGCAGTTCTTC. Looking up the rest from reference TRBV19 and TRBJ2-1 gives the full variable domain: DGGITQSPKYLFRKEGQNVTLSCEQNLNHDAMYWYRQDPGQGLRLIYYSQIVNDFQKGDIAEGYSVSREKKESFPLTVTSAQKNPTAFYLCASRDGGALYEQFFGPGTRLTVL.

This clone was detected only once. The rearrangement uses TRBV28 and TRBJ1-1, with D unresolved. Germline V CDR1 and CDR2: MDHEN, SYDVKM. The CDR3 contains 13 residues. With 5 bases removed from V and 7 bases from J, the gap between germline ends came to 14 bases. CDR3 amino acids: CASSPGPLFEAFF. The CDR3, as DNA: TGTGCCAGCAGTCCAGGTCCTCTTTTTGAAGCTTTCTTT.

V is TRBV19 and J is TRBJ1-1, with no clear D. V lost 4 bases and J lost 3, with 12 bases in between. The CDR3 totals 14 residues. CDR1 and CDR2 from the germline V gene are LNHDA and SQIVND (reference sequence). Here the CDR3 DNA reads TGTGCCAGTAGTACCGAGCAGGTGTACACTGAAGCTTTCTTT. Protein: CASSTEQVYTEAFF.

The genes are TRBV7-6 and TRBJ2-1; 11 bases are shared with TRBD2. The V gene's germline CDR1 is SGHVS and CDR2 FNYEAQ. J gave up 7 bases and V 1 base, and 3 bases lay outside the gene matches. The CDR3 sequence is 15 residues long. CDR3 region: CASSLVAGGPNEQFF. DNA for the CDR3: TGTGCCAGCAGCTTAGTAGCGGGAGGGCCTAATGAGCAGTTCTTC.

V is TRBV30 and J is TRBJ1-1; the D gene is possibly TRBD1 (6 bases). Trimming removed 5 bases from V and 6 bases from J, with 10 bases in between. Per germline, CDR1 GTSNPN and CDR2 SVGIG (reference sequence). CDR3 length: 11 residues. Here the CDR3 DNA reads TGTGCCTGGGCAGGGGTCCCTGAAGCTTTCTTT. The encoded protein is CAWAGVPEAFF.

The chain employs TRBV7-9 and TRBJ1-1, with no clear D. The V gene lost 3 bases and the J gene lost 1 base, with 15 bases spanning the gap. The CDR3 totals 16 residues. Germline V CDR1 and CDR2: SEHNR, FQNEAQ (reference sequence). The CDR3 loop reads CASSLGAGGSNTEAFF. In DNA, the CDR3 is TGTGCCAGCAGCTTGGGAGCTGGAGGTTCGAACACTGAAGCTTTCTTT.

V and J are TRBV30 and TRBJ2-1; the match to TRBD2 covers 8 bases. The CDR3 covers 15 residues. V shed 2 bases and J 7 bases; nucleotides not matched to a gene: 10. Germline V gene lookup returns CDR1 GTSNPN and CDR2 SVGIG (reference sequence). CDR3 amino acids: CAWSKAAGGRNEQFF. The CDR3 region has the DNA TGTGCCTGGAGTAAAGCGGCGGGAGGACGGAATGAGCAGTTCTTC.

This chain joins TRBV5-4 and TRBJ2-1; possible D gene TRBD2, 6 bases. The CDR3 extends over 12 amino acids. Trimming cost V 0 bases and J 11 bases, with 9 bases left between them. From germline, CDR1 is SGHNT and CDR2 YYREEE (reference sequence). The CDR3 loop reads CASSLVGGQQFF. The CDR3, as DNA: TGTGCCAGCAGCTTGGTCGGGGGTCAGCAGTTCTTC.

This rearrangement joins TRBV5-4 to TRBJ2-2; D ambiguous. The CDR3 has 12 residues. The V end was cut by 2 bases, the J end by 7 bases, with 6 bases between. Germline lookup yields CDR1 SGHNT and CDR2 YYREEE (reference sequence). As DNA, the CDR3 is TGTGCCAGCAGCTTTAGTAACGGGGAGCTGTTTTTT. It codes for CASSFSNGELFF.

J is TRBJ1-6 and V is TRBV19, with D perhaps TRBD1 (5 bases). Germline V gene lookup returns CDR1 LNHDA and CDR2 SQIVND (reference sequence). V was clipped by 3 bases and J by 8 bases, with 14 bases between them. CDR3 size: 15 residues. The CDR3 spells CASSISGLLDSPLHF. In DNA, the CDR3 is TGTGCCAGTAGTATCTCGGGACTCCTGGATTCACCCCTCCACTTT.

The V gene is TRBV6-1, the J gene TRBJ2-1; 12 nucleotides line up with TRBD2. The CDR3 covers 16 residues. V was clipped by 1 base and J by 9 bases; unmatched bases: 7. The germline V gene has CDR1 MNHNS and CDR2 SASEGT. CDR3: CASSEVASGGAREQFF. The CDR3 DNA sequence: TGTGCCAGCAGTGAAGTGGCTAGCGGGGGGGCCCGTGAGCAGTTCTTC.

The chain joins TRBV19 to TRBJ1-6; 7 bases are a match to TRBD1. Germline V gene sequence: CDR1 LNHDA, CDR2 SQIVND (reference sequence). The CDR3 runs to 15 residues. V shed 3 bases and J 9 bases; nucleotides not matched to a gene: 8. This chain's CDR3 is CASSMEPGGGSPLHF. CDR3 nucleotide sequence: TGTGCCAGTAGTATGGAGCCAGGGGGTGGTTCACCCCTCCACTTT. Complete variable domain (other parts from reference TRBV19 and TRBJ1-6): DGGITQSPKYLFRKEGQNVTLSCEQNLNHDAMYWYRQDPGQGLRLIYYSQIVNDFQKGDIAEGYSVSREKKESFPLTVTSAQKNPTAFYLCASSMEPGGGSPLHFGNGTRLTVT.

This chain uses TRBV7-2 with TRBJ1-5; the D is unclear. Between the trimmed V and J ends, which lost 1 base and 1 base, there was a span of 11 bases. Germline V gene sequence: CDR1 SGHTA, CDR2 FQGNSA. The CDR3 extends over 16 amino acids. Written as DNA, the CDR3 is TGTGCCAGCAGCTTAGATTCAGGCCAGAGCAATCAGCCCCAGCATTTT. Encoded protein: CASSLDSGQSNQPQHF.

In regard to this clone: One end of the junction fails to match germline, which may point to a read error. This chain uses TRBV19 with TRBJ1-2; perhaps TRBD1 as D (6 bases). Germline CDR1 LNHDA, CDR2 SQIVND (reference sequence). The CDR3 has 14 amino acids. The CDR3 region has the DNA TGTGCCAGTAGTATACGCTGGGACAACTATGGCTACCCCTTC. It codes for CASSIRWDNYGYPF.

The V and J genes are TRBV7-8 and TRBJ2-3, with TRBD2 identical over 9 bases. CDR1 and CDR2 (germline): SGHVS, FQNEAQ. The V and J ends lost 6 bases and 0 bases, in that order; junction bases with no gene match: 4. This CDR3 is 15 amino acids long. For the CDR3, the DNA is TGTGCCAGCAGACGGCTAGCGGGGAGCACAGATACGCAGTATTTT. Protein sequence: CASRRLAGSTDTQYF.